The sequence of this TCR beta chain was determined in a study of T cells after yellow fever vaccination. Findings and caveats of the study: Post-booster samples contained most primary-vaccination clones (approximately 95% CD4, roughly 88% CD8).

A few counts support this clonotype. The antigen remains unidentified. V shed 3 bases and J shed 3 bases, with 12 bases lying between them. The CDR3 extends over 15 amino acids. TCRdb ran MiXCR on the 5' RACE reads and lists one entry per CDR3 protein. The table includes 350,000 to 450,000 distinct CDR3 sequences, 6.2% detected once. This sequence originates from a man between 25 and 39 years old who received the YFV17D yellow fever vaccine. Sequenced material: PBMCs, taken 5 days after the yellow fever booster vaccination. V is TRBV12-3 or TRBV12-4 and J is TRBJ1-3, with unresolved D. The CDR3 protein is CASSFMAGNGNTIYF. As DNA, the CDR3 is TGTGCCAGCAGTTTTATGGCAGGAAATGGAAACACCATATATTTT.